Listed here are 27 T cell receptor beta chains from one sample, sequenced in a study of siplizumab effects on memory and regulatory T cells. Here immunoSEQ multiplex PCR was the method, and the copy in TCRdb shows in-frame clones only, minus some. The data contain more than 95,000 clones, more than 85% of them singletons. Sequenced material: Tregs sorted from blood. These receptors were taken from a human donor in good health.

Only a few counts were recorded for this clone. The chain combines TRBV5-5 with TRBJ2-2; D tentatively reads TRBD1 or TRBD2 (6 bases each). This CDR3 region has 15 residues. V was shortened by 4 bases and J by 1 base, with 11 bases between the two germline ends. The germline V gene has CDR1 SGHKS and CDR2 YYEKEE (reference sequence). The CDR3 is CASSAQGGNTGELFF. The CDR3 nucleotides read TGTGCCAGCAGCGCACAGGGAGGGAACACCGGGGAGCTGTTTTTT. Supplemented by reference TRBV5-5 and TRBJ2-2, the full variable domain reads DAGVTQSPTHLIKTRGQQVTLRCSPISGHKSVSWYQQVLGQGPQFIFQYYEKEERGRGNFPDRFSARQFPNYSSELNVNALLLGDSALYLCASSAQGGNTGELFFGEGSRLTVL.

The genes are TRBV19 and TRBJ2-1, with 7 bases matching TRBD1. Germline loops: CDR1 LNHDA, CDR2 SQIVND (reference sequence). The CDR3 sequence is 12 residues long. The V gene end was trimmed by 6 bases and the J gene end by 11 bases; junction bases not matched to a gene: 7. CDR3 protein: CASSPDRAKQFF. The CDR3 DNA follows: TGTGCCAGTAGCCCCGACAGGGCGAAGCAGTTCTTC.

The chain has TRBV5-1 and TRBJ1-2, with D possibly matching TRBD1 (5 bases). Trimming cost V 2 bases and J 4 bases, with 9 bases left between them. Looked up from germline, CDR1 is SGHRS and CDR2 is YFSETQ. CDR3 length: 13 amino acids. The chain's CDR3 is CASSFGGTYGYTF. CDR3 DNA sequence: TGCGCCAGCAGCTTTGGAGGGACCTATGGCTACACCTTC.

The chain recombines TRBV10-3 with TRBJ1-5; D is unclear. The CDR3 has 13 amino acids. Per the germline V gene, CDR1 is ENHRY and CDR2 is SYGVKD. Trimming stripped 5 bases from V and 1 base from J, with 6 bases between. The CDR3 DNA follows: TGTGCCATCAGTCCGGAGAGCAATCAGCCCCAGCATTTT. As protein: CAISPESNQPQHF.

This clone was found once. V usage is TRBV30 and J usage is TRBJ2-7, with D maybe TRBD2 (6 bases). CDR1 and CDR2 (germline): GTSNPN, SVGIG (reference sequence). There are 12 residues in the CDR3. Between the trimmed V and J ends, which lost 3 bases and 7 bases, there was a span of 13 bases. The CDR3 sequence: CAWRRGTREQYF. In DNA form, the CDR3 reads TGTGCCTGGAGAAGAGGGACTCGGGAGCAGTACTTC.

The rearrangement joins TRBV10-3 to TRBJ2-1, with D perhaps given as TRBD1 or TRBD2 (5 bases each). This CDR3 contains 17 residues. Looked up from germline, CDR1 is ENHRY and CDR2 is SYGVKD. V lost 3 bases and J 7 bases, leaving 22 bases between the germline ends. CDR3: CAISDPFRDGPPNEQFF. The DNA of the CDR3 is TGTGCCATCAGTGACCCCTTCCGGGACGGACCACCGAATGAGCAGTTCTTC.

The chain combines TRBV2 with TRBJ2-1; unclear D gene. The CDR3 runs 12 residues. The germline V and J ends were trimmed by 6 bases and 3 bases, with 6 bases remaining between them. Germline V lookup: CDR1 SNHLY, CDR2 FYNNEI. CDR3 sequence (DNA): TGTGCCAGCAGGTTCATCTACAATGAGCAGTTCTTC. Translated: CASRFIYNEQFF.

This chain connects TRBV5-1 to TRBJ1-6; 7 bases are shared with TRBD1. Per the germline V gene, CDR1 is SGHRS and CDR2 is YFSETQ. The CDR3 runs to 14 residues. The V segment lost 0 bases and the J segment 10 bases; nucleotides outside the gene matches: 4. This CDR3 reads CASSLGQGFSPLHF. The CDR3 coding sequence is TGCGCCAGCAGCTTGGGACAGGGTTTCTCACCCCTCCACTTT.

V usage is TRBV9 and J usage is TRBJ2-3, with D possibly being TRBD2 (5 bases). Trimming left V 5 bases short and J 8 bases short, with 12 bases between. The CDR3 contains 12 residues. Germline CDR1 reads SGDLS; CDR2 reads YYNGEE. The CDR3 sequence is CASSEGPGTQYF. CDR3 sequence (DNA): TGTGCCAGCAGTGAGGGTCCGGGTACGCAGTATTTT.

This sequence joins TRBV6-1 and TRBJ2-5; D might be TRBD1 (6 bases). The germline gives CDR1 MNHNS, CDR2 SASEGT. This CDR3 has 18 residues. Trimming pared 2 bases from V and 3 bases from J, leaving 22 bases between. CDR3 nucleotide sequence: TGTGCCAGCAGTGAAAAGGGGGTCTTCGGGGCAGTCAAAGAGACCCAGTACTTC. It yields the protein CASSEKGVFGAVKETQYF.

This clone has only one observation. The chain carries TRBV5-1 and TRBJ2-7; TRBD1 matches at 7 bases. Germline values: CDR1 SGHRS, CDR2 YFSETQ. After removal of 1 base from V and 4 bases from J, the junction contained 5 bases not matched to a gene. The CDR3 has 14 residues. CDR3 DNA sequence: TGCGCCAGCAGCTTGCGAACAGGGGAGTACGAGCAGTACTTC. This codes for CASSLRTGEYEQYF.

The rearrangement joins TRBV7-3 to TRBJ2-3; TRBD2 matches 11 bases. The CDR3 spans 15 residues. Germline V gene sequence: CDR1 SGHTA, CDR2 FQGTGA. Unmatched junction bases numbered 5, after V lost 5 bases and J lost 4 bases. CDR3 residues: CASSQTSGSADTQYF. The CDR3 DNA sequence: TGTGCCAGCAGCCAAACTAGCGGGAGTGCAGATACGCAGTATTTT.

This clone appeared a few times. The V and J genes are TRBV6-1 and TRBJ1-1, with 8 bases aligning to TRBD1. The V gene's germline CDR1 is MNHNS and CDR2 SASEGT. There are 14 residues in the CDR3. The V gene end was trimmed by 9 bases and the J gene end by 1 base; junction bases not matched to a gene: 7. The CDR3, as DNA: TGTGCCAGTATACAGGGGGGGGCGAACACTGAAGCTTTCTTT. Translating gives CASIQGGANTEAFF.

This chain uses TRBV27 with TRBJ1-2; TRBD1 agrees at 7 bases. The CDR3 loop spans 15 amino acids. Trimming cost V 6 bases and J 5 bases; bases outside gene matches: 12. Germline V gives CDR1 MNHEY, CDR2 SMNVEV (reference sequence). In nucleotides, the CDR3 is TGTGCCAGCAGCCCCCATGACAGGGTAGGGTATGGCTACACCTTC. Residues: CASSPHDRVGYGYTF.

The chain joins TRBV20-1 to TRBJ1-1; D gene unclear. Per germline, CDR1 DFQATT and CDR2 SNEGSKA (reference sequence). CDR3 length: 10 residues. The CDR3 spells CSLGGTEAFF. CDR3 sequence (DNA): TGCAGCCTCGGAGGGACTGAAGCTTTCTTT.

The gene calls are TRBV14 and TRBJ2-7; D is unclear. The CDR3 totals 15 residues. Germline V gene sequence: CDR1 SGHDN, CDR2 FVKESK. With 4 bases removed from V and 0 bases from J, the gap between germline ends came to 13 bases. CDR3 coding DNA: TGTGCCAGCAGCCCAACGACGGAATACTCCTACGAGCAGTACTTC. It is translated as CASSPTTEYSYEQYF.

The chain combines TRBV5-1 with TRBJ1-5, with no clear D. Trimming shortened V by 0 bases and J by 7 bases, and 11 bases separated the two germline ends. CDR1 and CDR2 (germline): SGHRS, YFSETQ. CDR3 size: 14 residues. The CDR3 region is CASSLVGAQQPQHF. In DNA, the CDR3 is TGCGCCAGCAGCTTGGTCGGCGCGCAGCAGCCCCAGCATTTT.

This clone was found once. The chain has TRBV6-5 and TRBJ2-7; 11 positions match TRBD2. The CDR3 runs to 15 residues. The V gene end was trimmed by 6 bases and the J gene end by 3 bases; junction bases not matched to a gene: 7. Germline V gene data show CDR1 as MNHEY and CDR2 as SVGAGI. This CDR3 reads CASRPTSGSLYEQYF. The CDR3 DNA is TGTGCCAGCAGGCCCACTAGCGGGAGTCTCTACGAGCAGTACTTC.

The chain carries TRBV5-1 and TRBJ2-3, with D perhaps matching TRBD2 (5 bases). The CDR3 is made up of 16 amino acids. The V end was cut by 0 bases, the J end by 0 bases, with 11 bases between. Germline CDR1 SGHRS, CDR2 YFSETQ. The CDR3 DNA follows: TGCGCCAGCAGCTTGGTTGCGGGCGGGAGCACAGATACGCAGTATTTT. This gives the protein CASSLVAGGSTDTQYF.

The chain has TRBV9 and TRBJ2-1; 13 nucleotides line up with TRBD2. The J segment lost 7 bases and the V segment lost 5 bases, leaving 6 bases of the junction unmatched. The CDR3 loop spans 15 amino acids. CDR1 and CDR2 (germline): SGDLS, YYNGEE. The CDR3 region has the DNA TGTGCCAGCAGTTGGGGGACTAGCGGGAAAAATGAGCAGTTCTTC. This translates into CASSWGTSGKNEQFF.

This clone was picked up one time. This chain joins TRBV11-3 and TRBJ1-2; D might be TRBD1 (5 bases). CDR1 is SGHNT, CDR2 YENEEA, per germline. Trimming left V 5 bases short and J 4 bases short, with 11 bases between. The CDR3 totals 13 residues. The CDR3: CASSGGTGYGYTF. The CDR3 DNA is TGTGCCAGCAGCGGGGGAACCGGCTATGGCTACACCTTC.

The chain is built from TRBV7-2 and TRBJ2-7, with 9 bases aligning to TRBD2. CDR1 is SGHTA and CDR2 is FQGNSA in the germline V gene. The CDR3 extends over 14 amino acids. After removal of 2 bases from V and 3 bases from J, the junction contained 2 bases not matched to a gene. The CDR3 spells CASSLSGRSYEQYF. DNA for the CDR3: TGTGCCAGCAGCTTAAGCGGGAGGAGCTACGAGCAGTACTTC.

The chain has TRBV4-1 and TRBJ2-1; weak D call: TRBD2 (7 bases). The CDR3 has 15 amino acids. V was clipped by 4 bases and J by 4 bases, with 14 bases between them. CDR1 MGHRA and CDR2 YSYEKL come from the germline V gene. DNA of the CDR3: TGCGCCAGCAGCCCGTTGGGGGGGACATACAATGAGCAGTTCTTC. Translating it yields CASSPLGGTYNEQFF.

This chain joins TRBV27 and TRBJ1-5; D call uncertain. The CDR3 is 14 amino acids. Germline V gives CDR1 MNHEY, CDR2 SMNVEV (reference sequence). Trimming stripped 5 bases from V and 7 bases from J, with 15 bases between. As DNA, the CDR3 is TGTGCCAGCAGTCCACGGGCCCCCGACCAGCCCCAGCATTTT. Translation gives CASSPRAPDQPQHF.

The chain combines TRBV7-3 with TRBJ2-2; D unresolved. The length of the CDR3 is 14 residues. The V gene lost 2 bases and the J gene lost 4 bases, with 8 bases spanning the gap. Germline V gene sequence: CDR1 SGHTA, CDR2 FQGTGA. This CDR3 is CASSLSSTTGELFF. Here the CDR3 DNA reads TGTGCCAGCAGCTTATCCTCAACCACCGGGGAGCTGTTTTTT.

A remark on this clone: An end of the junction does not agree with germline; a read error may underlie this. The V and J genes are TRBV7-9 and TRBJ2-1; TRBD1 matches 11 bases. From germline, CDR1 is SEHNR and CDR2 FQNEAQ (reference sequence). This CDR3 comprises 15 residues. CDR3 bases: TGTGCCAACAGCTTAGTGGACAGGGGGCTTGGAGAGCAGTTCTTC. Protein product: CANSLVDRGLGEQFF.

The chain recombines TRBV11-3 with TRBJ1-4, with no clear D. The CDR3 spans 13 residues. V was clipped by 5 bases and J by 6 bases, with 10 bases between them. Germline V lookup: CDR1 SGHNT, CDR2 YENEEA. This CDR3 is CASSQEGDEKLFF. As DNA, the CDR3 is TGTGCCAGCAGCCAAGAGGGAGATGAAAAACTGTTTTTT.